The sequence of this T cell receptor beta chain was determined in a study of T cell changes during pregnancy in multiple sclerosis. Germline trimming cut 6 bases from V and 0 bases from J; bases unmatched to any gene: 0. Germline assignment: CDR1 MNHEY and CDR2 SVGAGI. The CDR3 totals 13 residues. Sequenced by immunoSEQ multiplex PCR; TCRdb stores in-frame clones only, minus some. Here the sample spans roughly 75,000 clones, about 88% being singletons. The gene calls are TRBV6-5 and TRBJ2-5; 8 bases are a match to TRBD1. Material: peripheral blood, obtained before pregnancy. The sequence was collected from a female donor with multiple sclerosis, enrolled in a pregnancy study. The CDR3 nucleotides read TGTGCCAGCAGGGGACAGGACCAAGAGACCCAGTACTTC. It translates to CASRGQDQETQYF.